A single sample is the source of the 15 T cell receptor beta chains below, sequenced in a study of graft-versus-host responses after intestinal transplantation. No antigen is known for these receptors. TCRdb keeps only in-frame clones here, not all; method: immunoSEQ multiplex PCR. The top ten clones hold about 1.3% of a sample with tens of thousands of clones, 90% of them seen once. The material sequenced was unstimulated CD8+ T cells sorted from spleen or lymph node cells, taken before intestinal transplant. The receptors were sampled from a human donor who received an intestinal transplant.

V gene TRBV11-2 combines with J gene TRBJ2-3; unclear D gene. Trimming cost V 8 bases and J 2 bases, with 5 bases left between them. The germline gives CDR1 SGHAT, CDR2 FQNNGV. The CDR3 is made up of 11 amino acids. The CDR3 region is CASLYTDTQYF. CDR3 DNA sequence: TGTGCCAGCCTATACACAGATACGCAGTATTTT.

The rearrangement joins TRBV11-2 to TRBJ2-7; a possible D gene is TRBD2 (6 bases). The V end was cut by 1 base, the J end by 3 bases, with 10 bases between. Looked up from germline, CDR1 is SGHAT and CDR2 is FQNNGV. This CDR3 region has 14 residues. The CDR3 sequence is CASSLVFSGYEQYF. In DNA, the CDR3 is TGTGCCAGCAGCTTAGTTTTTAGCGGCTACGAGCAGTACTTC.

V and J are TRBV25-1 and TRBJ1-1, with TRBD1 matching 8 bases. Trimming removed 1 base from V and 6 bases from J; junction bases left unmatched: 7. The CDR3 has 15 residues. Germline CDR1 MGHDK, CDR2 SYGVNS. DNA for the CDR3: TGTGCCAGCAGTGAATCGTGGACAGGGTCGTCTGAAGCTTTCTTT. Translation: CASSESWTGSSEAFF.

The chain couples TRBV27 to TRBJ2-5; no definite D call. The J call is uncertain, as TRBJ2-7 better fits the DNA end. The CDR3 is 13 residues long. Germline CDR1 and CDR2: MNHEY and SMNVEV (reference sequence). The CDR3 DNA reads TGTGCCAGCAGTTCAAGACCGAACTACGAGCAGTACTTC. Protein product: CASSSRPNYEQYF.

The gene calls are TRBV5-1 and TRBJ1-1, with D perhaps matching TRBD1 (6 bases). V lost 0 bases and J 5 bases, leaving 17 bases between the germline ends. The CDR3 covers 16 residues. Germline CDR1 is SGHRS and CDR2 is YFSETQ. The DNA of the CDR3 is TGCGCCAGCAGCTTGGGGTTGGGCAGGGGTTGGACTGAAGCTTTCTTT. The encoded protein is CASSLGLGRGWTEAFF.

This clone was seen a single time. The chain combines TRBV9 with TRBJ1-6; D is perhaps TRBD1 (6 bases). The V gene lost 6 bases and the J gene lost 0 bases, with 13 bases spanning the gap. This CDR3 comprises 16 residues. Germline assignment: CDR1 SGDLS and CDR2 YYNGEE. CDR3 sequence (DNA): TGTGCCAGCAACAAGGGGGGGGGCTCCTATAATTCACCCCTCCACTTT. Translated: CASNKGGGSYNSPLHF. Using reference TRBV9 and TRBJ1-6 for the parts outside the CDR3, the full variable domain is DSGVTQTPKHLITATGQRVTLRCSPRSGDLSVYWYQQSLDQGLQFLIQYYNGEERAKGNILERFSAQQFPDLHSELNLSSLELGDSALYFCASNKGGGSYNSPLHFGNGTRLTVT.

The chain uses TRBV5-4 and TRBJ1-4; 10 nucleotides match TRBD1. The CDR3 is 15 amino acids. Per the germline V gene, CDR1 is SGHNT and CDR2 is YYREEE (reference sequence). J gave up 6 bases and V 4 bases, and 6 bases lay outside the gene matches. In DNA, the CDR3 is TGTGCCAGCAGCGTAACGGACAGGGGGGATGAAAAACTGTTTTTT. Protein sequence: CASSVTDRGDEKLFF.

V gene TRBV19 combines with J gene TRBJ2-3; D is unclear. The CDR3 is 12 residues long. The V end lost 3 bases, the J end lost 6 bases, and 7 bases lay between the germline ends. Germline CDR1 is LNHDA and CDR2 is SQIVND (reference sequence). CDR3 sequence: CASSISQDTQYF. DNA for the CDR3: TGTGCCAGTAGTATTTCGCAGGATACGCAGTATTTT.

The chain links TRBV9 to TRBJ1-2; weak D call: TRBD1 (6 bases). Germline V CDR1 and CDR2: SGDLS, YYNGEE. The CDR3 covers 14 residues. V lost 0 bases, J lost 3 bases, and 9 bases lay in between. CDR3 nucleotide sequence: TGTGCCAGCAGCGTAGGCAGGGGATACTATGGCTACACCTTC. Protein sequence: CASSVGRGYYGYTF.

The CDR3 sequence: CASSPPSADTQYF. CDR3 coding DNA: TGTGCCAGCAGCCCCCCCAGCGCAGATACGCAGTATTTT. The chain recombines TRBV9 with TRBJ2-3; D is unclear. Germline CDR1 reads SGDLS; CDR2 reads YYNGEE. This CDR3 is 13 amino acids long. Trimming pared 4 bases from V and 4 bases from J, leaving 10 bases between.

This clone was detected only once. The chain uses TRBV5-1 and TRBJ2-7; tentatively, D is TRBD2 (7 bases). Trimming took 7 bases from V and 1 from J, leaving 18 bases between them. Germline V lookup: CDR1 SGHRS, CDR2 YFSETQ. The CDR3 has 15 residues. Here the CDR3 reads CASGEGAGASYEQYF. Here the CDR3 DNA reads TGCGCCAGCGGGGAGGGAGCAGGGGCTTCCTACGAGCAGTACTTC.

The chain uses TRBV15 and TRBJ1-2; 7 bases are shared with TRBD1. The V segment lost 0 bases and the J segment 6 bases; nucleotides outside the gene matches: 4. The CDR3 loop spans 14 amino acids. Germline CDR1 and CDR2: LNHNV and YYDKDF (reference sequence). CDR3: CATSRDWDSNGYTF. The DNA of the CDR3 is TGTGCCACCAGCAGAGATTGGGACAGTAATGGCTACACCTTC. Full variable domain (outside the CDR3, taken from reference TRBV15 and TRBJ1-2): DAMVIQNPRYQVTQFGKPVTLSCSQTLNHNVMYWYQQKSSQAPKLLFHYYDKDFNNEADTPDNFQSRRPNTSFCFLDIRSPGLGDTAMYLCATSRDWDSNGYTFGSGTRLTVV.

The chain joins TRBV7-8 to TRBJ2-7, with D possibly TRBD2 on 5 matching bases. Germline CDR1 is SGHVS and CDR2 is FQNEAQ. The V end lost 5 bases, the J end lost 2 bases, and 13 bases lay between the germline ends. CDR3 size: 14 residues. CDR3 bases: TGTGCCAGCAGCCCCCTCGGGGAGACCTACGAGCAGTACTTC. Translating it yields CASSPLGETYEQYF.

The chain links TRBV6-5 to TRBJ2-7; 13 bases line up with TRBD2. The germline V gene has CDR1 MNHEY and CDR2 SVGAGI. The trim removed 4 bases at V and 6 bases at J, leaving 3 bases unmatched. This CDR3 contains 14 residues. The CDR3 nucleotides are TGTGCCAGCAGTTGGACTAGCGGGGGTGGCGAGCAGTACTTC. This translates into CASSWTSGGGEQYF.

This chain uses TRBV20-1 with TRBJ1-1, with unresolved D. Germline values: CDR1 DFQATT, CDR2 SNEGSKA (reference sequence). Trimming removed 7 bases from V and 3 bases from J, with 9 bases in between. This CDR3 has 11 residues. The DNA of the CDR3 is TGCAGTGTCTGGCGGGACACTGAAGCTTTCTTT. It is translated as CSVWRDTEAFF.